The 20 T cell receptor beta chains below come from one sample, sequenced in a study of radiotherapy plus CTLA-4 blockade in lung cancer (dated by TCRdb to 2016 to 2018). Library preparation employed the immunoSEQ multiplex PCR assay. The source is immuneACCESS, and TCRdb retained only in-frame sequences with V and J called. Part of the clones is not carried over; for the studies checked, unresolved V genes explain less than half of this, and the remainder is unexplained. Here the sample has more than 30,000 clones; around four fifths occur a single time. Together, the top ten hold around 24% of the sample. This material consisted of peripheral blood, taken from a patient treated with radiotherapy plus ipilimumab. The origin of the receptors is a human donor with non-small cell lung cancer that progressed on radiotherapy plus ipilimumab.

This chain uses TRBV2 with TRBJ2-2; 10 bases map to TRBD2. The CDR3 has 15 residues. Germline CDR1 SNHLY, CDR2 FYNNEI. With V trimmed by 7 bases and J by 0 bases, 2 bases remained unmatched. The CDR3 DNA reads TGTGCCAGCAACCTAGCGGGGGCGAACACCGGGGAGCTGTTTTTT. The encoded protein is CASNLAGANTGELFF.

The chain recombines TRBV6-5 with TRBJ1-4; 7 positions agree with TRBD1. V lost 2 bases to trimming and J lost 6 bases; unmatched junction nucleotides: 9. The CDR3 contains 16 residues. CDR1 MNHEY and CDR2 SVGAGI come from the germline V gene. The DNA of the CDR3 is TGTGCCAGCAGTTACGGGTTTCAGGGGGTGGATGAAAAACTGTTTTTT. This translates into CASSYGFQGVDEKLFF.

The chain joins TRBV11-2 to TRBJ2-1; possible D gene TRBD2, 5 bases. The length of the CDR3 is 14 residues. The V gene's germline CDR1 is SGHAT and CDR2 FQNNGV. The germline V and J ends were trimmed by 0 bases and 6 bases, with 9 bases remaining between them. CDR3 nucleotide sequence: TGTGCCAGCAGCTTAGATCGGGGAATCAATGAGCAGTTCTTC. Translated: CASSLDRGINEQFF.

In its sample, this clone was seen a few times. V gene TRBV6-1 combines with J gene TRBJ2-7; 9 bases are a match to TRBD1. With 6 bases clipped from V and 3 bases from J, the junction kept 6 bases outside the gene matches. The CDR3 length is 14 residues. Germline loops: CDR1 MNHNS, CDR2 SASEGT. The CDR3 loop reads CASREAGQGYEQYF. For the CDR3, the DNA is TGTGCCAGCAGGGAGGCGGGACAGGGCTACGAGCAGTACTTC.

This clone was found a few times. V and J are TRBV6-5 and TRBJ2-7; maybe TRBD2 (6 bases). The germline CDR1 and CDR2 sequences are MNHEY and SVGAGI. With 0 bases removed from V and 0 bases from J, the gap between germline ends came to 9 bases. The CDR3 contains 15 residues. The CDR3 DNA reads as TGTGCCAGCAGTTACTCGGAGGGAAGCTCCTACGAGCAGTACTTC. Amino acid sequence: CASSYSEGSSYEQYF.

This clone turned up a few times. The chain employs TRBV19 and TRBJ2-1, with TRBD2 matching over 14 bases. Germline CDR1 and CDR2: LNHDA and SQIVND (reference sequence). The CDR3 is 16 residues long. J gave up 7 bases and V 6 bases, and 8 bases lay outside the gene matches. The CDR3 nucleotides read TGTGCCAGTAGGACCACCGGGACTAGCGGGGGAAATGAGCAGTTCTTC. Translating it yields CASRTTGTSGGNEQFF.

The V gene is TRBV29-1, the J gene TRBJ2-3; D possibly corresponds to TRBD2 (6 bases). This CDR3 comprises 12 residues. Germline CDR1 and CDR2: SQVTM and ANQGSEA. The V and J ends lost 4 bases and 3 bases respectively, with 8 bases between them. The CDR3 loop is CSVVGGTDTQYF. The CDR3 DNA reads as TGCAGCGTTGTAGGAGGGACAGATACGCAGTATTTT.

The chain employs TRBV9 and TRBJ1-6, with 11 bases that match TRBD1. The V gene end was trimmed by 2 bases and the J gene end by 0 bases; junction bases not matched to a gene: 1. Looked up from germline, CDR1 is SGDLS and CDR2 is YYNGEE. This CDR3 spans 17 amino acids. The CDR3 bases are TGTGCCAGCAGCGTCGGGACAGGGGGCTCCTATAATTCACCCCTCCACTTT. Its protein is CASSVGTGGSYNSPLHF.

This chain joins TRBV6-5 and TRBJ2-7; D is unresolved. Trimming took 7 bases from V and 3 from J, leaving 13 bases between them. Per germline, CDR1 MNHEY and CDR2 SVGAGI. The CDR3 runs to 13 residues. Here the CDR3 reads CASKAPSVYEQYF. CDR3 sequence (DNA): TGTGCCAGCAAAGCCCCTTCGGTCTACGAGCAGTACTTC.

CDR3 sequence (DNA): TGTGCCAGCAGCTTATTCGGGAACGGCTACACCTTC. This sequence encodes CASSLFGNGYTF. The V and J genes are TRBV13 and TRBJ1-2; D is undetermined. Germline CDR1 reads PRHDT; CDR2 reads FYEKMQ (reference sequence). The CDR3 sequence is 12 residues long. V lost 2 bases and J lost 8, with 9 bases in between. The whole variable domain, filled in from reference TRBV13 and TRBJ1-2, reads AAGVIQSPRHLIKEKRETATLKCYPIPRHDTVYWYQQGPGQDPQFLISFYEKMQSDKGSIPDRFSAQQFSDYHSELNMSSLELGDSALYFCASSLFGNGYTFGSGTRLTVV.

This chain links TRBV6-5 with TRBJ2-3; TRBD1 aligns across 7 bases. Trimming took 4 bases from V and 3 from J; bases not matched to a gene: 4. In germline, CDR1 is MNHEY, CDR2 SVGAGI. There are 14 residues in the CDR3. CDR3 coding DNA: TGTGCCAGCAGTTTGGGACAGCCTACAGATACGCAGTATTTT. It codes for CASSLGQPTDTQYF.

The CDR3 region is CASSTNRGYQPQHF. CDR3 nucleotide sequence: TGTGCCAGTAGTACAAACAGGGGATATCAGCCCCAGCATTTT. V usage is TRBV19 and J usage is TRBJ1-5; 7 positions match TRBD1. The germline gives CDR1 LNHDA, CDR2 SQIVND (reference sequence). The J segment lost 5 bases and the V segment lost 4 bases, leaving 5 bases of the junction unmatched. The CDR3 is 14 amino acids.

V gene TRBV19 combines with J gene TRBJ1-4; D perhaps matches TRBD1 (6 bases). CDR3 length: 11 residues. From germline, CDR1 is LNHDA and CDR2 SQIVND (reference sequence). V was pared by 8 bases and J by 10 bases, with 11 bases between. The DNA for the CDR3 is TGTGCCAGTGAAGTAGGGGGAAAACTGTTTTTT. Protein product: CASEVGGKLFF.

The CDR3 nucleotides are TGTGCCAGTGGGCAAGGGGGATTGTCTATCAATGAGCAGTTCTTC. Translated, it gives CASGQGGLSINEQFF. The chain uses TRBV28 and TRBJ2-1; possibly TRBD1 for D (6 bases). Trimming removed 9 bases at V and 6 bases at J, with 21 bases between. This CDR3 spans 15 amino acids. Per germline, CDR1 MDHEN and CDR2 SYDVKM.

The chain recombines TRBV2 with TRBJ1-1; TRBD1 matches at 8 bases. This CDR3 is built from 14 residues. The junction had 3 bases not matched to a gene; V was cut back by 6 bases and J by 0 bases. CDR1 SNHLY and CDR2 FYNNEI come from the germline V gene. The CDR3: CASSRQGMNTEAFF. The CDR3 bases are TGTGCCAGCAGCAGACAGGGGATGAACACTGAAGCTTTCTTT.

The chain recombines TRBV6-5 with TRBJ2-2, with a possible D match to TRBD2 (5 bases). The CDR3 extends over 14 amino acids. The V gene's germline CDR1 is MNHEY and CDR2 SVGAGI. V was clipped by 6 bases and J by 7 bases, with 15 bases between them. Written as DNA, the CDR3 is TGTGCCAGCAGCCGAACTGCCGGGGTCGGGGAGCTGTTTTTT. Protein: CASSRTAGVGELFF.

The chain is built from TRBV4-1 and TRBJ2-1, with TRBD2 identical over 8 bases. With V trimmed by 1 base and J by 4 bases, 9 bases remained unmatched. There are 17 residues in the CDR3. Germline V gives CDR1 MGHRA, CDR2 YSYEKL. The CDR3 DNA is TGCGCCAGCAGCCAAGGTGGAGCGGGGGCCCCGTACAATGAGCAGTTCTTC. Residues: CASSQGGAGAPYNEQFF.

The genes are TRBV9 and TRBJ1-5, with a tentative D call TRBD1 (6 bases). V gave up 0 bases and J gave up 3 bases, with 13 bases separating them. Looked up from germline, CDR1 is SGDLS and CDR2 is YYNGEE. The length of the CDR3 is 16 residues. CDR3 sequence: CASSVEGGAANQPQHF. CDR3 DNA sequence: TGTGCCAGCAGCGTAGAAGGGGGGGCAGCCAATCAGCCCCAGCATTTT. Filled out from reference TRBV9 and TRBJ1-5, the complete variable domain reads DSGVTQTPKHLITATGQRVTLRCSPRSGDLSVYWYQQSLDQGLQFLIQYYNGEERAKGNILERFSAQQFPDLHSELNLSSLELGDSALYFCASSVEGGAANQPQHFGDGTRLSIL.

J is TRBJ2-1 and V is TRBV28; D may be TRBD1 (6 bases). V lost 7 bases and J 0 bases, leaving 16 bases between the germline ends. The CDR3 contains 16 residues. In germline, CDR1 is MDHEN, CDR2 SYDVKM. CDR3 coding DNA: TGTGCCAGCAAGGGGGTGGGACCGAACTCCTACAATGAGCAGTTCTTC. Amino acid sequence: CASKGVGPNSYNEQFF.

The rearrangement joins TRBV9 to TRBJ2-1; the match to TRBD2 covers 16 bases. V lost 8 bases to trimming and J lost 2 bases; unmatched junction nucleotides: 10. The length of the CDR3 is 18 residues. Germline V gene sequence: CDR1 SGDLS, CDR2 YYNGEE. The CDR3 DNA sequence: TGTGCCAGGACTACTGGGACTAGCGGGGGGGCCCCCTACAATGAGCAGTTCTTC. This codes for CARTTGTSGGAPYNEQFF.